Reported below is one TCR beta chain. Per the original methods: How many nucleated cells were present was estimated from reference gene primer amplification. Assay: immunoSEQ multiplex PCR; the TCRdb copy retains only in-frame clones and omits some. V and J calls and clone size are those listed in that table; D and trimming were worked out from the DNA. Altogether about 100,000 clones are present, 75% to 90% being singletons, with the ten largest covering about 1.8%. The data belong to a study of blood T cell repertoires in COVID-19. About the research overall: The samples span acute and convalescent COVID-19 from the United States, Italy and Spain. PBMCs, B-cell-depleted T cells, or T cells provided the cDNA or gDNA that made up the material.

Losses at the gene ends were 3 bases for V and 4 bases for J; bases not matched to a gene: 11. CDR1 is SGHRS and CDR2 is YFSETQ in the germline V gene. CDR3 length equals 16 residues. The chain combines TRBV5-1 with TRBJ2-7; 9 bases are shared with TRBD1. This clonotype was sampled from an elderly man with acute or convalescent COVID-19. The sample taken for sequencing was peripheral blood. CDR3 sequence: CASSYAPGQGVYEQYF. Written as DNA, the CDR3 is TGCGCCAGCAGCTATGCCCCGGGACAGGGTGTATACGAGCAGTACTTC.